The next 22 T cell receptor beta chains were all read from a single sample in a study of cytomegalovirus exposure and HLA in healthy donors. The study ran its PCR with 60 Vbeta and 13 Jbeta primers. Sequencing used immunoSEQ multiplex PCR; TCRdb keeps in-frame clones, though not all of them. Of some 100,000 clones in the sample, 65% to 85% are singletons; the top ten hold approximately 2.1%. Material for sequencing was PBMCs. The receptors were sampled from a woman in her thirties or forties in good health and CMV-seronegative.

The rearrangement links TRBV11-2 to TRBJ2-1; 9 bases map to TRBD2. V dropped 3 bases and J dropped 5; count of bases not matched to a gene: 8. Germline CDR1 is SGHAT and CDR2 is FQNNGV. The CDR3 contains 16 residues. DNA of the CDR3: TGTGCCAGCAGCTTCCCTCTAGCGGGGAACCACAATGAGCAGTTCTTC. Residues: CASSFPLAGNHNEQFF.

The chain employs TRBV30 and TRBJ2-3; TRBD2 agrees at 11 bases. The junction had 11 bases not matched to a gene; V was cut back by 3 bases and J by 0 bases. Germline V gene lookup returns CDR1 GTSNPN and CDR2 SVGIG (reference sequence). This CDR3 has 18 residues. The CDR3 bases are TGTGCCTGGAGAGGTTATAGCGGGGGGGTTTTTAGCACAGATACGCAGTATTTT. Its protein product is CAWRGYSGGVFSTDTQYF.

There are a few counts of this clone. The CDR3 coding sequence is TGCGCCAGCAGACAAACAGGGCCGGGGGAGACCCAGTACTTC. It translates to CASRQTGPGETQYF. The chain combines TRBV4-3 with TRBJ2-5, with D possibly matching TRBD1 (6 bases). Germline V gives CDR1 LGHNA, CDR2 YSLEER. The length of the CDR3 is 14 residues. Trimming shortened V by 6 bases and J by 5 bases, and 16 bases separated the two germline ends.

The rearrangement uses TRBV19 and TRBJ2-3; weak D call: TRBD2 (6 bases). The CDR3 has 13 residues. Germline loops: CDR1 LNHDA, CDR2 SQIVND (reference sequence). Trimming cost V 11 bases and J 0 bases, with 12 bases left between them. The CDR3 protein is CAAGTGSTDTQYF. As DNA, the CDR3 is TGTGCCGCGGGAACGGGAAGCACAGATACGCAGTATTTT.

V usage is TRBV30 and J usage is TRBJ2-5; 8 bases agree with TRBD2. Germline V gene data show CDR1 as GTSNPN and CDR2 as SVGIG (reference sequence). The CDR3 is made up of 14 amino acids. V trimming: 5 bases; J trimming: 3 bases; junction bases outside the gene matches: 8. In DNA, the CDR3 is TGTGCCTGGGGGGCGGGGGGCAGTAAAGAGACCCAGTACTTC. Its protein is CAWGAGGSKETQYF.

The chain is built from TRBV9 and TRBJ2-2; TRBD2 matches at 7 bases. CDR3 size: 15 residues. Per germline, CDR1 SGDLS and CDR2 YYNGEE. The V segment lost 0 bases and the J segment 5 bases; nucleotides outside the gene matches: 4. CDR3 coding DNA: TGTGCCAGCAGCGTAGGGACTAGGCCTACCGGGGAGCTGTTTTTT. This gives the protein CASSVGTRPTGELFF.

The chain is built from TRBV7-9 and TRBJ2-7, with 8 nucleotides matching TRBD2. V lost 3 bases to trimming and J lost 0 bases; unmatched junction nucleotides: 7. This CDR3 region has 16 residues. Germline V lookup: CDR1 SEHNR, CDR2 FQNEAQ (reference sequence). The CDR3 spells CASSFSREDLSYEQYF. CDR3 nucleotide sequence: TGTGCCAGCAGCTTCTCGCGGGAGGACCTCTCCTACGAGCAGTACTTC.

This chain links TRBV11-1 with TRBJ2-3, with 9 bases lining up with TRBD2. This CDR3 is 17 amino acids long. Germline loops: CDR1 SGHAT, CDR2 FQDESV (reference sequence). V shed 3 bases, J shed 6 bases, and the junction held 13 bases outside the gene matches. DNA for the CDR3: TGTGCCAGCAGCTTTCCAGGCGCGGGGGGGCTTATGGATACGCAGTATTTT. It specifies CASSFPGAGGLMDTQYF.

The sample holds one count of this clone. V and J are TRBV28 and TRBJ2-7; tentative D call: TRBD2 (5 bases). Germline CDR1 is MDHEN and CDR2 is SYDVKM. This CDR3 contains 14 residues. The V end lost 6 bases, the J end lost 4 bases, and 16 bases lay between the germline ends. This CDR3 is CASRRRARQYEQYF. The CDR3 nucleotides are TGTGCCAGCAGGAGGCGGGCTAGACAATACGAGCAGTACTTC.

This clone was recorded a few times. This sequence joins TRBV10-3 and TRBJ1-4; D is unresolved. The CDR3 has 14 residues. CDR1 and CDR2 (germline): ENHRY, SYGVKD. The germline V and J ends were trimmed by 2 bases and 4 bases, with 8 bases remaining between them. The CDR3 bases are TGTGCCATCAGTGAGCTCGGGATTAATGAAAAACTGTTTTTT. This translates into CAISELGINEKLFF.

The rearrangement links TRBV5-1 to TRBJ2-2; D is possibly TRBD1 (6 bases). Germline V CDR1 and CDR2: SGHRS, YFSETQ. Trimming removed 2 bases at V and 4 bases at J, with 9 bases between. This CDR3 contains 14 residues. The CDR3 sequence: CASSLRGSTGELFF. DNA for the CDR3: TGCGCCAGCAGCTTAAGGGGGAGCACCGGGGAGCTGTTTTTT.

Details on this clone: At one end the junction does not follow the germline gene, possibly because of a read error. This chain joins TRBV6-5 and TRBJ2-7; D possibly corresponds to TRBD1 (5 bases). The germline gives CDR1 MNHEY, CDR2 SVGAGI. This CDR3 spans 13 amino acids. The DNA for the CDR3 is TGTGCCATCAGTGATTTAAGGGGCTACGAGCAGTACTTC. This translates into CAISDLRGYEQYF.

This clone appeared a few times. J is TRBJ2-7 and V is TRBV5-4; tentatively, D is TRBD2 (5 bases). The CDR3 runs to 15 residues. V was shortened by 2 bases and J by 0 bases, with 12 bases between the two germline ends. Germline lookup yields CDR1 SGHNT and CDR2 YYREEE (reference sequence). CDR3 coding DNA: TGTGCCAGCAGCTTAGCACGGGGAAGCTCCTACGAGCAGTACTTC. It codes for CASSLARGSSYEQYF.

This clone was counted between two and nine times. This chain links TRBV19 with TRBJ1-1; no firm D call. Germline V lookup: CDR1 LNHDA, CDR2 SQIVND (reference sequence). This CDR3 contains 13 residues. V dropped 5 bases and J dropped 1 base, with 8 bases sitting between them. The CDR3 loop is CASSATRNTEAFF. CDR3 sequence (DNA): TGTGCCAGTAGTGCCACCAGGAACACTGAAGCTTTCTTT.

The chain is built from TRBV7-3 and TRBJ2-3; TRBD2 agrees at 7 bases. Germline V gene lookup returns CDR1 SGHTA and CDR2 FQGTGA. The CDR3 is 15 amino acids. V was pared by 5 bases and J by 0 bases, with 5 bases of the junction left unmatched. In DNA, the CDR3 is TGTGCCAGCAGCCCCAACGGGGGGAGCACAGATACGCAGTATTTT. It codes for CASSPNGGSTDTQYF.

The chain carries TRBV11-3 and TRBJ2-2, with D hard to call. V was clipped by 4 bases and J by 1 base, with 7 bases between them. This CDR3 is 14 amino acids long. Germline CDR1 SGHNT, CDR2 YENEEA. For the CDR3, the DNA is TGTGCCAGCAGCTCCGCGCGGAACACCGGGGAGCTGTTTTTT. It encodes CASSSARNTGELFF.

The chain links TRBV10-3 to TRBJ2-5; D is unresolved. Trimming shortened V by 2 bases and J by 2 bases, and 9 bases separated the two germline ends. The germline gives CDR1 ENHRY, CDR2 SYGVKD. The CDR3 is 14 residues long. The CDR3: CAISEVRLQETQYF. The CDR3 region has the DNA TGTGCCATCAGTGAGGTGCGTCTGCAAGAGACCCAGTACTTC.

V gene TRBV6-1 combines with J gene TRBJ2-5; D uncertain. Gene TRBJ2-7 matches the end of the DNA better, so the J call may be wrong. This CDR3 has 12 amino acids. Germline-derived CDR1 and CDR2 are MNHNS and SASEGT. The CDR3 protein is CASSDYVYEQYF. The CDR3 region has the DNA TGTGCCAGCAGTGATTATGTGTACGAGCAGTACTTC.

The genes are TRBV5-1 and TRBJ2-1; TRBD2 aligns across 10 bases. Germline-derived CDR1 and CDR2 are SGHRS and YFSETQ. The length of the CDR3 is 17 residues. The V segment lost 2 bases and the J segment 3 bases; nucleotides outside the gene matches: 8. CDR3 bases: TGCGCCAGCAGCTTCGGTCTAGCGGGGGTCCTCTACAATGAGCAGTTCTTC. Its protein product is CASSFGLAGVLYNEQFF. Looking up the rest from reference TRBV5-1 and TRBJ2-1 gives the full variable domain: KAGVTQTPRYLIKTRGQQVTLSCSPISGHRSVSWYQQTPGQGLQFLFEYFSETQRNKGNFPGRFSGRQFSNSRSEMNVSTLELGDSALYLCASSFGLAGVLYNEQFFGPGTRLTVL.

This clone has just a few counts. This chain links TRBV19 with TRBJ1-1; weak D call: TRBD1 (5 bases). CDR3 length equals 14 residues. CDR1 is LNHDA and CDR2 is SQIVND in the germline V gene (reference sequence). The V gene lost 4 bases and the J gene lost 4 bases, with 13 bases spanning the gap. The CDR3 is CASSTALGATEAFF. CDR3 nucleotide sequence: TGTGCCAGTAGTACGGCCCTTGGGGCCACTGAAGCTTTCTTT.

This clone was observed a handful of times. The rearrangement links TRBV4-1 to TRBJ2-7; D is undetermined. Trimming removed 1 base at V and 5 bases at J, with 12 bases between. The length of the CDR3 is 14 residues. Germline-derived CDR1 and CDR2 are MGHRA and YSYEKL. CDR3: CASSQGPQAHEQYF. CDR3 nucleotide sequence: TGCGCCAGCAGCCAAGGTCCCCAGGCCCACGAGCAGTACTTC.

This clone has more than one count but fewer than ten. One junction end disagrees with the germline gene, perhaps due to a read error. The chain carries TRBV7-9 and TRBJ1-5; D gene unclear. The CDR3 length is 13 residues. The V gene's germline CDR1 is SEHNR and CDR2 FQNEAQ (reference sequence). CDR3 residues: CSSSFTDYQPQHF. The CDR3 nucleotides are TGTTCCAGCAGCTTTACTGACTATCAGCCCCAGCATTTT.